Below, 22 T cell receptor beta chains from the same sample are listed, as sequenced in a study of post-analysis software for immune sequencing data (dated by TCRdb to the mid-2010s). Beyond this particular receptor, the publication reports: Patients showed significantly higher frequencies than controls for a handful of TRBV segments, among them TRBV5-6, TRBV5-1 and TRBV20-1.

The library was made by PCR. The sequencing machine was an Illumina HiSeq 2500. Unique molecular identifiers were incorporated into TCR beta cDNA libraries to reduce PCR and sequencing biases. TCRdb reprocessed the public reads (quality trimming at Q25 with fastp, clone calling with MiXCR) and kept in-frame beta chains. Rows with one shared CDR3 protein collapse into an entry with the most common genes and DNA. Recorded for this sample are 170,000 or so distinct CDR3 sequences; 30% of them occurred a single time. Jointly, the top ten make up less than 1.6% of the sample. Antigens for these TCRs are unknown. The sample comprised blood. The receptors were sampled from a girl aged 10-17 years with multiple sclerosis.

With respect to this clonotype: A read error may explain this, as a much larger clone is one base away. This sequence joins TRBV20-1 and TRBJ2-1; TRBD1 might be the D (5 bases). The CDR3 is 13 residues long. CDR1 is DFQATT and CDR2 is SNEGSKA in the germline V gene (reference sequence). The CDR3 is CRARDTRDNEQFF. For the CDR3, the DNA is TGCAGAGCTAGAGATACCAGGGACAATGAGCAGTTCTTC.

About this clonotype: Given a much more abundant clone one base away, this may be a read error. The genes are TRBV6-6 and TRBJ2-3; D not resolved. Germline loops: CDR1 MNHNY, CDR2 SVGAGI (reference sequence). V lost 7 bases, J lost 3 bases, and 14 bases lay in between. CDR3 length: 14 amino acids. CDR3 coding DNA: TGTGCCAGCATATGTCTTAGCAGAACAGATACGCAGTATTTT. Protein product: CASICLSRTDTQYF.

The table lists this clonotype with a count of one. A much larger clone differs from this one at a single base, so this may be a read error. The genes are TRBV5-1 and TRBJ2-4; TRBD1 matches at 9 bases. Near its end, the DNA agrees better with TRBJ2-7, so the J call may be wrong. The CDR3 is 15 amino acids. Germline V CDR1 and CDR2: SGHRS, YFSETQ. CDR3: CANSFGQGRVYEQYF. CDR3 nucleotides: TGCGCCAACAGCTTCGGACAGGGGAGGGTCTACGAGCAGTACTTC.

The sample holds a few counts of this clonotype. The chain combines TRBV5-1 with TRBJ1-1; 9 bases are a match to TRBD1. V was pared by 4 bases and J by 4 bases, with 2 bases of the junction left unmatched. CDR3 length: 13 residues. Germline CDR1 SGHRS, CDR2 YFSETQ. As DNA, the CDR3 is TGCGCCAGCAGCCGGACAGGGGTCACTGAAGCTTTCTTT. This sequence encodes CASSRTGVTEAFF.

This clonotype was detected many times. V and J are TRBV7-2 and TRBJ1-2, with D maybe TRBD1 (5 bases). V was cut by 5 bases and J by 4 bases, with 8 bases left in between. Germline CDR1 is SGHTA and CDR2 is FQGNSA. CDR3 length equals 12 residues. The CDR3 region is CASSPGVYGYTF. Here the CDR3 DNA reads TGTGCCAGCAGCCCGGGGGTCTATGGCTACACCTTC.

This sequence joins TRBV19 and TRBJ1-6; D remains ambiguous. V was trimmed by 3 bases and J by 7 bases, leaving 10 bases between them. The CDR3 spans 14 residues. Germline CDR1 and CDR2: LNHDA and SQIVND (reference sequence). The CDR3 protein is CASSITLPNSPLHF. CDR3 nucleotides: TGTGCCAGTAGTATTACTCTGCCCAATTCACCCCTCCACTTT.

This clonotype was recorded at least ten times. The rearrangement links TRBV20-1 to TRBJ2-5; maybe TRBD1 (6 bases). V lost 5 bases and J lost 1, with 14 bases in between. CDR1 and CDR2 (germline): DFQATT, SNEGSKA (reference sequence). The CDR3 consists of 14 residues. This chain's CDR3 is CSASWTDFQETQYF. The CDR3 coding sequence is TGCAGTGCTTCATGGACAGACTTCCAAGAGACCCAGTACTTC.

The chain has TRBV11-2 and TRBJ1-5, with unresolved D. Germline CDR1 and CDR2: SGHAT and FQNNGV. The CDR3 extends over 14 amino acids. V lost 5 bases, J lost 4 bases, and 12 bases lay in between. CDR3 in DNA: TGTGCCAGCAGCATAGGCGGAGCAAATCAGCCCCAGCATTTT. It translates to CASSIGGANQPQHF.

J is TRBJ2-5 and V is TRBV12-3 or TRBV12-4; TRBD1 matches 8 bases. CDR3 length: 14 amino acids. V lost 7 bases and J lost 3; bases outside the gene matches: 7. The CDR3 region has the DNA TGTGCCAGCACCGGACAGGGTCTGAAAGAGACCCAGTACTTC. Protein sequence: CASTGQGLKETQYF.

This clonotype was observed at least ten times. This chain joins TRBV20-1 and TRBJ1-5, with D tentatively TRBD1 (6 bases). Germline CDR1 DFQATT, CDR2 SNEGSKA (reference sequence). The CDR3 extends over 14 amino acids. V lost 5 bases and J 4 bases, leaving 15 bases between the germline ends. In DNA, the CDR3 is TGCAGTGCTTCACCGGGACAAGGTAATCAGCCCCAGCATTTT. This translates into CSASPGQGNQPQHF.

This chain links TRBV14 with TRBJ1-2, with D unclear. This CDR3 has 17 residues. The V and J ends lost 1 base and 7 bases respectively, with 22 bases between them. Germline V lookup: CDR1 SGHDN, CDR2 FVKESK. The CDR3, as DNA: TGTGCCAGCAGCCAAGTCTTTCCCGGACCCCAAACGCGTGGCTACACCTTC. Translated, it gives CASSQVFPGPQTRGYTF.

On this clonotype: One base away lies a much larger clone, so this may be a sequencing read error. This chain links TRBV9 with TRBJ2-7, with D possibly being TRBD1 (6 bases). Germline V gene data show CDR1 as SGDLS and CDR2 as YYNGEE. The CDR3 totals 14 residues. The CDR3: CASTTGLPRYGQYF. DNA for the CDR3: TGTGCCAGCACCACAGGGCTACCTCGATACGGGCAGTACTTC. The full variable domain, its missing parts supplied by reference TRBV9 and TRBJ2-7, is DSGVTQTPKHLITATGQRVTLRCSPRSGDLSVYWYQQSLDQGLQFLIQYYNGEERAKGNILERFSAQQFPDLHSELNLSSLELGDSALYFCASTTGLPRYGQYFGPGTRLTVT.

This chain links TRBV4-1 with TRBJ2-2, with 8 bases lining up with TRBD1. The CDR3 runs 14 residues. Germline values: CDR1 MGHRA, CDR2 YSYEKL. V lost 5 bases to trimming and J lost 5 bases; unmatched junction nucleotides: 4. CDR3 protein: CASSDRGGTGELFF. The CDR3 DNA reads TGCGCCAGCAGCGACAGGGGTGGTACCGGGGAGCTGTTTTTT.

The V gene is TRBV7-3, the J gene TRBJ2-7; 7 nucleotides agree with TRBD2. This CDR3 is 20 amino acids long. After removal of 1 base from V and 2 bases from J, the junction contained 20 bases not matched to a gene. Germline loops: CDR1 SGHTA, CDR2 FQGTGA. The CDR3 reads CASSLRVRGISGGYTYEQYF. In nucleotides, the CDR3 is TGTGCCAGCAGCTTAAGGGTCCGGGGCATATCGGGAGGCTATACCTACGAGCAGTACTTC.

This clonotype occurred a few times. The genes are TRBV10-3 and TRBJ2-3; 9 nucleotides agree with TRBD2. Germline V gene sequence: CDR1 ENHRY, CDR2 SYGVKD. The V gene end was trimmed by 8 bases and the J gene end by 4 bases; junction bases not matched to a gene: 7. The CDR3 runs 14 residues. The CDR3 DNA reads TGTGCCATCGGTAGCGGGAGTAGCTCAGATACGCAGTATTTT. As protein: CAIGSGSSSDTQYF.

This clonotype was detected a few times. The J gene is TRBJ2-1, the V gene TRBV20-1; 9 bases are shared with TRBD2. The CDR3 contains 15 residues. The germline CDR1 and CDR2 sequences are DFQATT and SNEGSKA (reference sequence). V shed 5 bases and J 4 bases; nucleotides not matched to a gene: 9. CDR3 in DNA: TGCAGTGCTGGGAGAGCGACTAGCGGTTACAATGAGCAGTTCTTC. Protein product: CSAGRATSGYNEQFF.

On this clonotype itself: This could be a read error, since a much larger clone is one nucleotide away. This sequence joins TRBV11-2 and TRBJ2-1; no firm D call. V lost 8 bases and J lost 5, with 7 bases in between. This CDR3 has 11 amino acids. The V gene's germline CDR1 is SGHAT and CDR2 FQNNGV. The CDR3 DNA reads as TGTGCCAGCGGCTACCACAATGAGCAGTTCTTC. Protein: CASGYHNEQFF.

The CDR3 region has the DNA TGTGCCAGCAGTTACTCGAGGGGGGCCAAGTTGTGGGACACTGAAGCTTTCTTT. It encodes CASSYSRGAKLWDTEAFF. The rearrangement links TRBV6-5 to TRBJ1-1, with a weak D call TRBD1 (6 bases). The V end was cut by 0 bases, the J end by 3 bases, with 20 bases between. Germline V CDR1 and CDR2: MNHEY, SVGAGI. The CDR3 runs 18 residues.

This clonotype was detected a few times. The chain joins TRBV16 to TRBJ1-2; 7 bases fit TRBD1. Trimming took 5 bases from V and 3 from J; bases not matched to a gene: 15. Germline values: CDR1 KGHSY, CDR2 FQNENV. The CDR3 length is 17 residues. The CDR3 loop is CASSVGTVPRGYYGYTF. CDR3 DNA: TGTGCCAGCAGCGTGGGGACAGTACCAAGAGGGTACTATGGCTACACCTTC. Using reference TRBV16 and TRBJ1-2 for the parts outside the CDR3, the full variable domain is GEEVAQTPKHLVRGEGQKAKLYCAPIKGHSYVFWYQQVLKNEFKFLISFQNENVFDETGMPKERFSAKCLPNSPCSLEIQATKLEDSAVYFCASSVGTVPRGYYGYTFGSGTRLTVV.

Concerning this clonotype itself: A much larger clone differs from this one at a single base, so this may be a read error. The CDR3 loop reads CSGGRNNNEQFF. CDR3 in DNA: TGCAGCGGTGGTCGCAACAACAATGAGCAGTTCTTC. The J gene is TRBJ2-1, the V gene TRBV29-1, with D hard to call. Trimming shortened V by 7 bases and J by 5 bases, and 12 bases separated the two germline ends. Germline CDR1 is SQVTM and CDR2 is ANQGSEA. This CDR3 region has 12 residues.

The CDR3 DNA sequence: TGCGCCAGCAGCTTGGGACAGGGAGTTTACTCGGAGACCCAGTACTTC. Amino acids: CASSLGQGVYSETQYF. The chain is built from TRBV5-1 and TRBJ2-5; 7 positions match TRBD1. The germline V gene encodes CDR1 SGHRS and CDR2 YFSETQ. Trimming at V came to 0 bases and at J to 5 bases, leaving 10 bases not matched to a gene. The CDR3 extends over 16 amino acids. Complete variable domain (other parts from reference TRBV5-1 and TRBJ2-5): KAGVTQTPRYLIKTRGQQVTLSCSPISGHRSVSWYQQTPGQGLQFLFEYFSETQRNKGNFPGRFSGRQFSNSRSEMNVSTLELGDSALYLCASSLGQGVYSETQYFGPGTRLLVL.

This clonotype came up many times. V gene TRBV20-1 combines with J gene TRBJ2-5; 10 bases agree with TRBD2. In germline, CDR1 is DFQATT, CDR2 SNEGSKA (reference sequence). V was clipped by 6 bases and J by 5 bases; unmatched bases: 12. The CDR3 consists of 15 residues. This chain's CDR3 is CSASSGSSKWETQYF. The CDR3 DNA reads TGCAGTGCCTCTAGCGGGAGTAGTAAGTGGGAGACCCAGTACTTC.